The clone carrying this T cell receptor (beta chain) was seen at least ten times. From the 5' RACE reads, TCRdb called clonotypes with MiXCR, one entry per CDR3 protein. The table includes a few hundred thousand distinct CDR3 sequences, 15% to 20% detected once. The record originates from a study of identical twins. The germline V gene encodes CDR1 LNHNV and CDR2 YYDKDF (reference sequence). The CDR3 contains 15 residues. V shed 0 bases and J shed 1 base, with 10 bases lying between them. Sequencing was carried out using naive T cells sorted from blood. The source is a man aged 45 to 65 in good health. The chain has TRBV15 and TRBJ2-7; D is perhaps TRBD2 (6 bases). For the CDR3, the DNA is TGTGCCACCAGCAGAGATCTAGGGACTTCCTACGAGCAGTACTTC. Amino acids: CATSRDLGTSYEQYF.